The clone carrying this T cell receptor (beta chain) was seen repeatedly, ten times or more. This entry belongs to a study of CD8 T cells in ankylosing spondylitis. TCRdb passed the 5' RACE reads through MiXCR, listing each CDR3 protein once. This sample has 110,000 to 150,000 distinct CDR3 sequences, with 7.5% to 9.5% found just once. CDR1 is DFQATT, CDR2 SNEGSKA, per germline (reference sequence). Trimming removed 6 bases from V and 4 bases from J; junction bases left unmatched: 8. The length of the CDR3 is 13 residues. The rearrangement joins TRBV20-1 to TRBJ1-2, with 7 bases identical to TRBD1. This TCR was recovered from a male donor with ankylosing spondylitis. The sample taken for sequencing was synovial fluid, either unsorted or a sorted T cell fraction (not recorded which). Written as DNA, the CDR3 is TGCAGTGCCCCGGACAGGAGGAGCTATGGCTACACCTTC. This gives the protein CSAPDRRSYGYTF.